This T cell receptor (beta chain) stems from a study of T cells after posttransplantation cyclophosphamide. General observations from the study: Recipient CMV seropositivity and CMV reactivation strongly tracked TRB clonality.

With regard to this clone: The antigen is undetermined.

Unmatched junction bases numbered 6, after V lost 7 bases and J lost 2 bases. Germline-derived CDR1 and CDR2 are MNHEY and SVGAGI. The CDR3 runs 15 residues. Clones were read by immunoSEQ multiplex PCR, and TCRdb kept only the in-frame ones, dropping some. The sample yields roughly 9,900 clones, around nine tenths seen once. Cyclophosphamide on days +3 and +4 followed busulfan-fludarabine conditioning and a marrow graft. The sequencing used CD4+ T cells sorted from PBMCs, collected after allogeneic stem cell transplant with posttransplant cyclophosphamide. This TCR was recovered from a young adult male patient who received an allogeneic stem cell transplant from a related donor, was CMV-positive, and had acute GVHD only. Some of the T cells may derive from the graft donor. J is TRBJ2-7 and V is TRBV6-5; TRBD2 agrees at 12 bases. Here the CDR3 reads CASTTTSGGTYEQYF. The CDR3 DNA follows: TGTGCCAGCACCACGACTAGCGGGGGAACCTACGAGCAGTACTTC.